What follows describes a single T cell receptor (beta chain). The data are from a study of OX40 agonist ivuxolimab in advanced cancers. Study background: The mean age was around 56 years, ranging from about 20 to 90, with approximately 85% of participants male.

The CDR3 runs 14 residues. The ends lost 6 bases at V and 2 bases at J; junction bases unmatched: 5. Germline assignment: CDR1 SGHTA and CDR2 FQGTGA. Sequencing used immunoSEQ multiplex PCR; TCRdb keeps in-frame clones, though not all of them. There are roughly 67,000 clones in the sample; approximately 92% occur only once, and over 7.5% lies in the top ten. This TCR was sampled from an adult with an advanced solid tumor such as melanoma, head and neck, liver or kidney cancer. V and J are TRBV7-3 and TRBJ1-2; 8 bases line up with TRBD1. Sample: CD4+ or CD8+ T cells sorted from blood, taken in a trial of the OX40 agonist ivuxolimab. CDR3 DNA sequence: TGTGCCAGCAGTGAAGCAGGGGGCAACTATGGCTACACCTTC. This gives the protein CASSEAGGNYGYTF.